This T cell receptor (beta chain) originates from a study of siplizumab effects on memory and regulatory T cells. General study results and limits: There were only a minor fraction of alloreactive clones that mapped to unstimulated subsets.

Generated by immunoSEQ multiplex PCR, the TCRdb table keeps only in-frame clones and is missing some. The sample yields more than 13,000 clones, 40% to 45% seen once. The ends were cut back, 4 bases at V and 0 bases at J, with 12 bases in the middle. Germline V lookup: CDR1 MNHEY, CDR2 SVGAGI. The CDR3 covers 15 residues. A note on this clone: Its cognate antigen is unknown.

A 37°C coculture lasting 6 days was applied to the mixed lymphocyte reaction cells. The chain couples TRBV6-5 to TRBJ1-1; D is uncertain. This TCR derives from a human donor in good health; the cells came from an allogeneic mixed lymphocyte reaction. Some clones in this sample may be carry-over from other donors' samples. The sample was CFSE-low (dividing) CD4+ T cells sorted from an allogeneic mixed lymphocyte reaction. CDR3 residues: CASSWVSRVNTEAFF. CDR3 nucleotides: TGTGCCAGCAGTTGGGTATCTCGGGTGAACACTGAAGCTTTCTTT.